These T cell receptor beta chains were read from a single sample in a study of cytomegalovirus exposure and HLA in healthy donors. Repertoires were generated with immunoSEQ multiplex PCR, while TCRdb's copy carries only in-frame clones and drops some. The sample includes 150,000 or so clones, around 75% seen only once; the top ten take 1.5% to 2%. The source material was PBMCs. These receptor sequences come from a woman younger than 35 in good health and CMV-seronegative. Both conserved end residues are part of each CDR3. The order of the fields is V gene, D gene, J gene, clone size, CDR3 DNA, CDR3 protein. D genes are given only for firm matches. Clone size is given for some rows only: seen once, a few or many times, or a class if the clone is expanded.

TRBV4-3	TRBD2	TRBJ2-3	once	TGCGCCAGCAGCCCAGGACTAGCGGGGGCACGGGATACGCAGTATTTT	CASSPGLAGARDTQYF
TRBV4-3	TRBD1	TRBJ1-1	.	TGCGCCAGCAGCCGCGGACAGGGAAGAGCTGAAGCTTTCTTT	CASSRGQGRAEAFF
TRBV7-8	TRBD1	TRBJ1-1	few	TGTGCCAGCAGATACAGGGGAAAAGGGAACACTGAAGCTTTCTTT	CASRYRGKGNTEAFF
TRBV10-3	TRBD2	TRBJ2-7	.	TGTGCCATCAGTGGGTCGGGAGCTAGCGGGGGGATTACCGAGCAGTACTTC	CAISGSGASGGITEQYF
TRBV5-4	.	TRBJ1-2	.	TGTGCCAGCAGGGGGGGAGAAAACTATGGCCACACCTTC	CASRGGENYGHTF
TRBV10-3	TRBD2	TRBJ2-3	.	TGTGCCATCAGCCCCGGGGCTAGCGGGAGAGGCACAGATACGCAGTATTTT	CAISPGASGRGTDTQYF
TRBV5-1	.	TRBJ2-6	few	TGCGCCAGCAGCTTGGTGGACTTTTCCGGGGTTCCTGGGGCCAACGTCCTGACTTTC	CASSLVDFSGVPGANVLTF
TRBV5-4	.	TRBJ1-6	.	TGTGCCAGCAGCTTGCGGACAGATTATAATTCACCCCTCCACTTT	CASSLRTDYNSPLHF
TRBV9	TRBD2	TRBJ2-1	.	TGTGCCAGCAGTACGCCACGACTAGCGGCCTACAATGAGCAATTCTTC	CASSTPRLAAYNEQFF
TRBV18	.	TRBJ1-1	.	TGTGCCAGCTCACCACCGTCAGGGGTTGTGAACACTGAAGCTTTCTTT	CASSPPSGVVNTEAFF
TRBV6-6	TRBD2	TRBJ2-3	few	TGTGCCAGCAGTTACCGGGGAGCGGGGGACACAGATACGCAGTATTTT	CASSYRGAGDTDTQYF
TRBV18	.	TRBJ2-7	.	TGTGCCAGCTCGCCTGAGGCGGGGGCCTCCTACGAGCAGTACTTC	CASSPEAGASYEQYF
TRBV6-4	TRBD2	TRBJ2-5	.	TGTGCCAGCAGTAAGCAAGCGGGGGGCCTTGAGACCCAGTACTTC	CASSKQAGGLETQYF
TRBV19	.	TRBJ1-2	.	TGTGCCAGTAGTATTGATTGGGGCGAACAGGGTCCTAACTATGGCTACACCTTC	CASSIDWGEQGPNYGYTF
TRBV6-1	.	TRBJ2-7	.	TGTGCCAGCAGTGCCGCAGGACTGATCTACGAGCAGTACTTC	CASSAAGLIYEQYF
TRBV6-1	.	TRBJ1-4	.	TGTGCCAGCAGTGAAAGGAGGGGCTCGGGGGAAAAACTGTTTTTT	CASSERRGSGEKLFF
TRBV10-2	.	TRBJ2-7	few	TGCGCCAGCAGTGTTCAGGGGACCTACGAGCAGTACTTC	CASSVQGTYEQYF
TRBV5-1	.	TRBJ2-5	once	TGCGCCAGCAGCCGCGGCAGGGTGGTCCGCCAAGAGACCCAGTACTTC	CASSRGRVVRQETQYF
TRBV9	TRBD2	TRBJ2-2	.	TGTGCCAGCAGCGTAGGGACTAGCGGGAGTTTTGGCACCGGGGAGCTGTTTTTT	CASSVGTSGSFGTGELFF
TRBV19	.	TRBJ1-1	.	TGTGCCAGCAGAAGGTCAGGTCGCTCCACTGAAGCTTTCTTT	CASRRSGRSTEAFF
TRBV7-8	.	TRBJ1-2	.	TGTGCCAGCAGCTTAGGAGGGTCCTATGGCTACACCTTC	CASSLGGSYGYTF
TRBV7-8	.	TRBJ2-7	.	TGTGCCAGCAGCTCCCTGCACGAGCAGTACTTC	CASSSLHEQYF
TRBV5-1	TRBD2	TRBJ2-1	few	TGCGCCAGCGCCGGCCTAGCGGGGTCCCCCAATGAGCAGTTCTTC	CASAGLAGSPNEQFF
TRBV15	.	TRBJ2-3	.	TGTGCCACCAGCCCGATTAGGGGTACGCAGTATTTT	CATSPIRGTQYF
TRBV7-2	.	TRBJ2-1	.	TGTGCCAGCTCTCGGGGAGGCGATGAGCAGTTCTTC	CASSRGGDEQFF
TRBV5-1	TRBD1	TRBJ2-4	.	TGCGCCAGCAGCGGCGGGACAGGGAAAAACATTCAGTACTTC	CASSGGTGKNIQYF
TRBV19	TRBD1	TRBJ2-2	.	TGTGCCAGTAGTACGGTTTTCGGGTGGACAGGGATCGGTACCGGGGAGCTGTTTTTT	CASSTVFGWTGIGTGELFF
TRBV5-1	.	TRBJ2-2	.	TGCGCCAGCAGCTTGGGCGCCGGGGAGCTGTTTTTT	CASSLGAGELFF
TRBV6-5	TRBD1	TRBJ2-7	.	TGTGCCAGCAGTTACTCCGGGACAGGGGACTACGAGCAGTACTTC	CASSYSGTGDYEQYF
TRBV27	.	TRBJ1-5	.	TGTGCCAGCAGTTTACGGGGAACCTCGTCAAATCAGCCCCAGCATTTT	CASSLRGTSSNQPQHF
TRBV11-2	.	TRBJ2-6	.	TGTGCCAGCAGCGTTAGGGTGGGCCCCTCTGGGGCCAACGGCCTGACTTTC	CASSVRVGPSGANGLTF
TRBV5-6	.	TRBJ1-5	.	TGTGCCAGCAGACAGGAGTATGGGTCGGTAGGGAGCAATCAGCCCCAGCATTTT	CASRQEYGSVGSNQPQHF
TRBV6-4	.	TRBJ1-2	.	TGTGCCAGCAGTCCTAAGGGGATCCTACCCGATGGGAACCCATATGGCTACACCTTC	CASSPKGILPDGNPYGYTF
TRBV6-1	TRBD1	TRBJ2-7	.	TGTGCCAGCAGTGAATTGGGACAGGGGGCCCCCTACGAGCAGTACTTC	CASSELGQGAPYEQYF
TRBV9	.	TRBJ2-2	.	TGTGCCAGCAGCGACCTGGGAGGGGGGAACACCGGGGAGCTGTTTTTT	CASSDLGGGNTGELFF